One sample yielded the 10 T cell receptor beta chains listed below, sequenced in a study of radiotherapy plus CTLA-4 blockade in lung cancer. Sequenced by immunoSEQ multiplex PCR; TCRdb stores in-frame clones only, minus some. Seen here are around 85,000 clones, about 86% observed once, and the top ten hold 2% to 2.5%. The source was peripheral blood, collected from a patient treated with radiotherapy plus ipilimumab. The receptor source for this set is a human donor with non-small cell lung cancer who had a partial response to radiotherapy plus ipilimumab.

The chain links TRBV13 to TRBJ2-3; 9 bases are a match to TRBD2. Germline CDR1 and CDR2: PRHDT and FYEKMQ (reference sequence). The ends lost 4 bases at V and 0 bases at J; junction bases unmatched: 5. CDR3 length equals 16 residues. CDR3: CASSYSSGTSTDTQYF. The CDR3 bases are TGTGCCAGCAGCTATTCTAGCGGGACTAGCACAGATACGCAGTATTTT.

The V and J genes are TRBV6-1 and TRBJ2-1, with a tentative D call TRBD2 (6 bases). The CDR3 contains 15 residues. Germline V gene sequence: CDR1 MNHNS, CDR2 SASEGT. With 2 bases removed from V and 1 base from J, the gap between germline ends came to 9 bases. The DNA for the CDR3 is TGTGCCAGCAGTGAACCGGGGACTTCCTACAATGAGCAGTTCTTC. Residues: CASSEPGTSYNEQFF.

J is TRBJ1-4 and V is TRBV28, with TRBD1 matching 11 bases. V shed 6 bases and J 4 bases; nucleotides not matched to a gene: 16. Germline V gives CDR1 MDHEN, CDR2 SYDVKM. The CDR3 loop spans 19 amino acids. The CDR3, as DNA: TGTGCCAGCAGATTTGAAGATCCGGGACAGGGGGAAAATAATGAAAAACTGTTTTTT. It yields the protein CASRFEDPGQGENNEKLFF.

The chain carries TRBV5-1 and TRBJ1-2; TRBD1 agrees at 7 bases. The germline V gene encodes CDR1 SGHRS and CDR2 YFSETQ. The CDR3 is 15 amino acids. Unmatched junction bases numbered 15, after V lost 5 bases and J lost 8 bases. The CDR3 loop reads CASSLTTGFRLGYTF. As DNA, the CDR3 is TGCGCCAGCAGTTTAACGACAGGGTTCAGACTAGGCTACACCTTC. The entire variable domain, with the rest obtained from reference TRBV5-1 and TRBJ1-2, is as follows: KAGVTQTPRYLIKTRGQQVTLSCSPISGHRSVSWYQQTPGQGLQFLFEYFSETQRNKGNFPGRFSGRQFSNSRSEMNVSTLELGDSALYLCASSLTTGFRLGYTFGSGTRLTVV.

The sample holds a few counts of this clone. The chain uses TRBV6-6 and TRBJ1-5; possibly TRBD1 for D (5 bases). CDR3 size: 16 residues. Trimming pared 2 bases from V and 2 bases from J, leaving 13 bases between. Germline CDR1 MNHNY, CDR2 SVGAGI (reference sequence). CDR3 DNA: TGTGCCAGCAGTTACGGGGAGGGGTCTGGCAATCAGCCCCAGCATTTT. Amino acids: CASSYGEGSGNQPQHF.

This clone was recorded a few times. The chain uses TRBV10-3 and TRBJ1-2; D not resolved. Germline V CDR1 and CDR2: ENHRY, SYGVKD. This CDR3 region has 13 residues. The V end was cut by 8 bases, the J end by 3 bases, with 13 bases between. The CDR3 loop is CAIGEEVDYGYTF. In nucleotides, the CDR3 is TGTGCCATCGGGGAGGAGGTCGACTATGGCTACACCTTC.

The sample holds a few counts of this clone. The V gene is TRBV19, the J gene TRBJ1-2, with D uncertain. The CDR3 is 11 amino acids. Germline CDR1 reads LNHDA; CDR2 reads SQIVND (reference sequence). Trimming pared 5 bases from V and 8 bases from J, leaving 9 bases between. Here the CDR3 DNA reads TGTGCCAGTAGTTACTCCTGGGGCTACACCTTC. Translation gives CASSYSWGYTF.

The chain links TRBV9 to TRBJ2-7, with D perhaps TRBD2 (6 bases). V gave up 0 bases and J gave up 0 bases, with 13 bases separating them. The CDR3 consists of 16 residues. CDR1 is SGDLS and CDR2 is YYNGEE in the germline V gene. The CDR3 nucleotides read TGTGCCAGCAGCGTAGGTGATAGCGGAATCTCCTACGAGCAGTACTTC. Translation: CASSVGDSGISYEQYF.

Details on this clone: Other DNA sequences of this sample code for an identical CDR3. The rearrangement uses TRBV18 and TRBJ1-5, with TRBD1 matching over 7 bases. Germline lookup yields CDR1 KGHSH and CDR2 LQKENI. This CDR3 is 15 amino acids long. After removal of 1 base from V and 1 base from J, the junction contained 1 base not matched to a gene. For the CDR3, the DNA is TGTGCCAGCTCACCACAGGGGGCGAGCAATCAGCCCCAGCATTTT. It yields the protein CASSPQGASNQPQHF.

The chain uses TRBV18 and TRBJ2-7; TRBD2 aligns across 8 bases. Germline V gene sequence: CDR1 KGHSH, CDR2 LQKENI. The CDR3 covers 15 residues. J lost 4 bases, V lost 4 bases, and 9 bases had no gene match. The CDR3 region is CASSLLEAGVYEQYF. In DNA, the CDR3 is TGTGCCAGCTCACTACTCGAAGCGGGGGTGTACGAGCAGTACTTC.